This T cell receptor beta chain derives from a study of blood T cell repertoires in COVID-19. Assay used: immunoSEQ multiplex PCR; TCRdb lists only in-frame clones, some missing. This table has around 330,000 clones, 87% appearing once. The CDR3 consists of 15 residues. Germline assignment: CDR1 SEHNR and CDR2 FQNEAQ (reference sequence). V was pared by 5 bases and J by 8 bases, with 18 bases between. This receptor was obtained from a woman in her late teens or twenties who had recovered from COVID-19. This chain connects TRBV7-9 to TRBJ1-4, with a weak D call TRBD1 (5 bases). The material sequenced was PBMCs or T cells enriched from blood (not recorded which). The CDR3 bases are TGTGCCAGCAGCCTGCAGGGATCAATAGGGGAAAAACTGTTTTTT. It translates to CASSLQGSIGEKLFF.